This T cell receptor beta chain was recovered during a study of T cell responses to AZD1222 COVID-19 vaccine. Pooled in the analysis were second doses at about 4 or about 12 weeks. General study findings and limits: Among vaccine-associated CD4 TCRs, coverage spanned spike, with dominance at 160-218 and 743-854. Repertoire samples came only from after the peak T cell response. Close to half of all spike-specific TCRs reportedly target regions of the variants that are unmutated.

Per germline, CDR1 SGHTA and CDR2 FQGTGA. The CDR3 covers 14 residues. The ends were cut back, 6 bases at V and 4 bases at J, with 13 bases in the middle. Clones were sequenced by immunoSEQ multiplex PCR, and TCRdb holds only the in-frame ones, with some missing. The sample consists of about 89,000 clones, around 89% of them appearing once. This clone was counted only a few times. The target antigen is unknown. This sequence joins TRBV7-3 and TRBJ2-1, with D possibly being TRBD1 or TRBD2 (6 bases each). This sample comprised peripheral blood, obtained 28 days after the second AZD1222 dose. The receptor was derived from an adult who received the AZD1222 COVID-19 vaccine. In DNA form, the CDR3 reads TGTGCCAGCAGGAAGGGGGGTCCGTACAATGAGCAGTTCTTC. Its translation is CASRKGGPYNEQFF.